This TCR beta chain is from a study of T cells in Graves' hyperthyroidism and ophthalmopathy. Amplified TCR beta CDR3 regions came from RNA transcripts. The study used the HTBI primer set for a first-round RT-PCR of the TCR CDR3. TCRdb re-derived calls from the multiplex PCR reads in MiXCR, one entry per CDR3 protein. The sample comprises fewer than 250,000 distinct CDR3 sequences, 17% of which are singletons, and under 65% rests with the top ten. The V end lost 3 bases, the J end lost 15 bases, and 20 bases lay between the germline ends. Per germline, CDR1 KGHDR and CDR2 SFDVKD. The CDR3 covers 14 residues.

The genes are TRBV24-1 and TRBJ2-1; TRBD1 is a possible D gene (7 bases). This receptor was obtained from a man in his fifties or sixties with Graves' hyperthyroidism. The sequencing sample was made of blood. CDR3 DNA: TGTGCCACCAGTGATCAGGGGGGAGCGCTTATGTTGTTCTTC. Its translation: CATSDQGGALMLFF.